The source of this T cell receptor beta chain is a study of blood T cell repertoires in COVID-19. At the level of the study: Italy, Spain and the United States were the sources of the convalescent and acute COVID-19 samples. Sample material is recorded as cDNA or gDNA derived from T cells, B-cell-depleted T cells, or PBMCs.

The V gene end was trimmed by 0 bases and the J gene end by 3 bases; junction bases not matched to a gene: 4. The germline V gene has CDR1 LGHNA and CDR2 YSLEER. The CDR3 loop spans 16 amino acids. As originally analysed: It was from reference gene primer amplification that nucleated cell counts were estimated. Measured with immunoSEQ multiplex PCR; TCRdb has only the in-frame clones, and not every one. Clone size and V and J calls were adopted from that table, with D and trimming inferred from the DNA. Of about 77,000 clones listed, roughly 90% are singletons. Sequenced sample: peripheral blood. The receptor was isolated from a woman older than 75 with active or convalescent COVID-19. The chain uses TRBV4-3 and TRBJ1-4, with 7 bases matching TRBD1. The CDR3 loop reads CASSQERGTANEKLFF. The CDR3 DNA reads as TGCGCCAGCAGCCAAGAACGAGGGACAGCTAATGAAAAACTGTTTTTT.